A single sample gave rise to the 17 T cell receptor beta chains below, sequenced in a study of blood T cells in healthy people across ages. Next came a second PCR, run for about 7 to 12 cycles, which used a sample-barcoded 5' primer along with a J-beta primer mix. TCRdb re-called the 5' RACE reads through MiXCR, storing one row per CDR3 protein. The sample holds over 950,000 distinct CDR3 sequences; 45% to 60% are singletons and the top ten take roughly 23%. Sequenced material: blood. The receptors were sampled from a woman aged 55-70 years in good health.

V gene TRBV29-1 combines with J gene TRBJ2-7; D possibly uses TRBD1 or TRBD2 (5 bases each). The CDR3 is made up of 14 amino acids. Germline values: CDR1 SQVTM, CDR2 ANQGSEA. V gave up 7 bases and J gave up 0 bases, with 16 bases separating them. The CDR3 is CSATGTVSSYEQYF. The CDR3 DNA reads as TGCAGCGCGACGGGGACCGTTAGCTCCTACGAGCAGTACTTC.

This clonotype was detected only a few times. V and J are TRBV7-6 and TRBJ1-2, with 7 bases identical to TRBD1. V trimming: 6 bases; J trimming: 2 bases; junction bases outside the gene matches: 9. The CDR3 runs 15 residues. Germline CDR1 is SGHVS and CDR2 is FNYEAQ. The CDR3 DNA follows: TGTGCCAGCAGAAAGTATAGGGGGCCCAACTATGGCTACACCTTC. This translates into CASRKYRGPNYGYTF.

A note on this clonotype: A much bigger clone sits one base away, suggesting this may be a read error. The chain employs TRBV9 and TRBJ2-4, with D tentatively TRBD2 (6 bases). The V end lost 0 bases, the J end lost 0 bases, and 16 bases lay between the germline ends. Looked up from germline, CDR1 is SGDLS and CDR2 is YYNGEE. The CDR3 is made up of 18 amino acids. CDR3 sequence (DNA): TGTGCCAGCAGCGTAGCCTCCGCGGGGTGTAAAGCCAAAAACATTCAGTACTTC. The encoded protein is CASSVASAGCKAKNIQYF.

The sample holds a few counts of this clonotype. This chain joins TRBV4-1 and TRBJ2-7; D unclear. Trimming stripped 6 bases from V and 5 bases from J, with 23 bases between. Per germline, CDR1 MGHRA and CDR2 YSYEKL. The CDR3 sequence is 16 residues long. This chain's CDR3 is CASRSITGAQANEQYF. DNA for the CDR3: TGCGCCAGCAGGTCGATCACCGGAGCCCAGGCGAACGAGCAGTACTTC.

V is TRBV2 and J is TRBJ2-7; 7 positions agree with TRBD1. CDR1 is SNHLY and CDR2 is FYNNEI in the germline V gene. The ends lost 5 bases at V and 3 bases at J; junction bases unmatched: 10. There are 15 residues in the CDR3. In DNA, the CDR3 is TGTGCCAGCAGTCGGCTTGGACAGGAAATCTACGAGCAGTACTTC. Its protein product is CASSRLGQEIYEQYF.

This clonotype was detected once. The CDR3 nucleotides are TGTGCCAGCACCCTCAGGGGCGCCGTTTGGTCCTCCTACGAGCAGTACTTC. Its translation is CASTLRGAVWSSYEQYF. The J gene is TRBJ2-7, the V gene TRBV28, with D possibly TRBD1 on 6 matching bases. The germline V gene encodes CDR1 MDHEN and CDR2 SYDVKM. The CDR3 is 17 residues long. V lost 7 bases and J lost 0, with 22 bases in between. Together with reference TRBV28 and TRBJ2-7, the CDR3 gives the full variable domain: DVKVTQSSRYLVKRTGEKVFLECVQDMDHENMFWYRQDPGLGLRLIYFSYDVKMKEKGDIPEGYSVSREKKERFSLILESASTNQTSMYLCASTLRGAVWSSYEQYFGPGTRLTVT.

The chain joins TRBV15 to TRBJ1-2; weak D call: TRBD1 (5 bases). The V gene's germline CDR1 is LNHNV and CDR2 YYDKDF (reference sequence). The CDR3 has 14 amino acids. V lost 5 bases, J lost 2 bases, and 12 bases lay in between. The DNA for the CDR3 is TGTGCCACCAGCGATGGGGGGGACAACTATGGCTACACCTTC. Protein: CATSDGGDNYGYTF.

Only a few counts were recorded for this clonotype. The V and J genes are TRBV28 and TRBJ2-6; possible D gene TRBD2, 6 bases. This CDR3 comprises 15 residues. CDR1 is MDHEN, CDR2 SYDVKM, per germline. V was trimmed by 2 bases and J by 4 bases, leaving 9 bases between them. The CDR3 sequence is CASSLAGRGANVLTF. The CDR3 region has the DNA TGTGCCAGCAGTTTAGCGGGGAGAGGGGCCAACGTCCTGACTTTC. Looking up the rest from reference TRBV28 and TRBJ2-6 gives the full variable domain: DVKVTQSSRYLVKRTGEKVFLECVQDMDHENMFWYRQDPGLGLRLIYFSYDVKMKEKGDIPEGYSVSREKKERFSLILESASTNQTSMYLCASSLAGRGANVLTFGAGSRLTVL.

About this clonotype itself: Just one base apart from a much larger clone, this may be a read error. The gene calls are TRBV4-1 and TRBJ2-7; D gene uncertain. This CDR3 contains 11 residues. V lost 6 bases and J 7 bases, leaving 10 bases between the germline ends. Germline lookup yields CDR1 MGHRA and CDR2 YSYEKL. The DNA for the CDR3 is TGCGCCAGCAGTAAACTCGGGGAGCAGTACTTC. This codes for CASSKLGEQYF.

This clonotype was observed a few times. This chain connects TRBV6-6 to TRBJ1-4, with D unclear. Trimming shortened V by 3 bases and J by 1 base, and 9 bases separated the two germline ends. Germline CDR1 and CDR2: MNHNY and SVGAGI (reference sequence). The CDR3 has 15 residues. CDR3 region: CASSYMERTNEKLFF. In DNA, the CDR3 is TGTGCCAGCAGTTATATGGAGAGAACTAATGAAAAACTGTTTTTT.

The chain carries TRBV4-3 and TRBJ2-7; the D is unclear. This CDR3 is built from 15 residues. V was cut by 0 bases and J by 0 bases, with 9 bases left in between. CDR1 is LGHNA and CDR2 is YSLEER in the germline V gene. The CDR3 is CASSQDRVSSYEQYF. Here the CDR3 DNA reads TGCGCCAGCAGCCAAGATAGGGTTTCCTCCTACGAGCAGTACTTC.

The DNA for the CDR3 is TGTGCCAGCAGCCCAGGAGGTCGACAGGGGGCCCATAATTCACCCCTCCACTTT. The encoded protein is CASSPGGRQGAHNSPLHF. The chain employs TRBV7-6 and TRBJ1-6; 10 positions agree with TRBD1. The germline V gene encodes CDR1 SGHVS and CDR2 FNYEAQ. Losses at the gene ends were 5 bases for V and 5 bases for J; bases not matched to a gene: 12. The CDR3 spans 18 residues.

This clonotype was counted a single time. The chain uses TRBV27 and TRBJ2-5; 13 nucleotides align to TRBD2. Germline-derived CDR1 and CDR2 are MNHEY and SMNVEV (reference sequence). The CDR3 has 15 amino acids. Unmatched junction bases numbered 6, after V lost 6 bases and J lost 5 bases. This CDR3 reads CASSGLAGDKETQYF. The CDR3 nucleotides read TGTGCCAGCAGCGGACTAGCGGGAGATAAGGAGACCCAGTACTTC.

The chain has TRBV10-3 and TRBJ2-1; possibly TRBD2 for D (6 bases). Trimming shortened V by 6 bases and J by 10 bases, and 19 bases separated the two germline ends. CDR3 length: 14 residues. CDR1 ENHRY and CDR2 SYGVKD come from the germline V gene. In nucleotides, the CDR3 is TGTGCCATCAGAACCGGGACCAAGGCGGGGGAGCAGTTCTTC. It yields the protein CAIRTGTKAGEQFF.

This clonotype was recorded a few times. This sequence joins TRBV4-1 and TRBJ2-7; the D is unclear. The J call is in doubt because the DNA end fits TRBJ2-5 better. Germline loops: CDR1 MGHRA, CDR2 YSYEKL. The CDR3 has 16 residues. As DNA, the CDR3 is TGCGCCAGCAGCCAAGACCACGCATCTGAGGACGAGACCCAGTACTTC. Protein: CASSQDHASEDETQYF.

In its sample, this clonotype was seen a few times. The gene calls are TRBV5-1 and TRBJ1-6; D perhaps matches TRBD1 (5 bases). V dropped 2 bases and J dropped 7 bases, with 10 bases sitting between them. The CDR3 contains 14 residues. Germline V gene sequence: CDR1 SGHRS, CDR2 YFSETQ. This CDR3 reads CASSLRGENSPLHF. As DNA, the CDR3 is TGCGCCAGCAGCTTAAGGGGTGAGAATTCACCCCTCCACTTT.

The rearrangement joins TRBV28 to TRBJ2-2; D not certain. The CDR3 totals 15 residues. CDR1 and CDR2 (germline): MDHEN, SYDVKM. The V end was cut by 7 bases, the J end by 2 bases, with 14 bases between. CDR3 bases: TGTGCCAGCATGGAGAACAGAGTAAACACCGGGGAGCTGTTTTTT. Translating gives CASMENRVNTGELFF.